This T cell receptor beta chain was sequenced for a study of CD8 T cells in Susac syndrome. RNA, at about 0.45 to 1 ug, was reverse transcribed with random hexamers. TCRdb re-derived calls from the immunoSEQ multiplex PCR reads in MiXCR, one entry per CDR3 protein. The sample lists about 280,000 distinct CDR3 sequences, roughly 84% occurring once. Both CD4+ and CD8+ T cells were negatively isolated, and TEMRA cells underwent FACS enrichment. Germline V gene sequence: CDR1 MDHEN, CDR2 SYDVKM. Trimming took off 3 bases at V and 7 bases at J, with 10 bases between the two ends. This CDR3 has 14 residues.

The sequencing sample was made of CD8+ T cells from PBMCs. The genes are TRBV28 and TRBJ1-6; a possible D gene is TRBD1 (5 bases). This clonotype originated in a human donor with multiple sclerosis. CDR3 protein: CASSLGVANSPLHF. Here the CDR3 DNA reads TGTGCCAGCAGTTTGGGGGTGGCGAATTCACCCCTCCACTTT.